This is a list of T cell receptor beta chains from one sample in a study of T cells in localized non-small cell lung cancer. Here immunoSEQ multiplex PCR was the method, and the copy in TCRdb shows in-frame clones only, minus some. The sample includes 39,000 or so clones, 83% of them seen just once. The input for sequencing was PBMCs, taken before any cancer treatment. The receptors stem from a man aged 35 to 70 with stage II lung adenocarcinoma. The CDR3 runs from the conserved cysteine through the conserved F or W. Fields, in order: clone size, J gene, D gene, V gene, CDR3 DNA, CDR3 protein. The D gene is left open where the match is weak. Rows may omit the clone size; those that give it use once, few, many or a size class.

clone_size: .
j_call: TRBJ2-2
d_call: .
v_call: TRBV4-2
cdr3_nt: TGTGCCAGCAGCCAAGTCGGGAACACCGGGGAGCTGTTTTTT
cdr3_aa: CASSQVGNTGELFF

clone_size: once
j_call: TRBJ2-7
d_call: .
v_call: TRBV25-1
cdr3_nt: TGTGCCAGCAGTGAACCGGACAGGCGGGAAGAGCAGTACTTC
cdr3_aa: CASSEPDRREEQYF

clone_size: .
j_call: TRBJ2-1
d_call: TRBD2
v_call: TRBV29-1
cdr3_nt: TGCAGCGTTTGGACTAGCGGGGGATCTAATGAGCAGTTCTTC
cdr3_aa: CSVWTSGGSNEQFF

clone_size: once
j_call: TRBJ2-2
d_call: .
v_call: TRBV19
cdr3_nt: TGTGCCAGTAGTATCGGACTTAACGGGGAGCTGTTTTTT
cdr3_aa: CASSIGLNGELFF

clone_size: .
j_call: TRBJ2-5
d_call: .
v_call: TRBV7-7
cdr3_nt: TGTGCTAGCAGCTTCCCGCCGCAGGGGGGGGAGACCCAGTACTTC
cdr3_aa: CASSFPPQGGETQYF

clone_size: .
j_call: TRBJ2-3
d_call: .
v_call: TRBV2
cdr3_nt: TGTGCCAGCAGTGAGGTGCCAGATACGCAGTATTTT
cdr3_aa: CASSEVPDTQYF

clone_size: .
j_call: TRBJ2-3
d_call: TRBD2
v_call: TRBV27
cdr3_nt: TGTGCCAGTAGAGCGGGGACTAGCACAGATACGCAGTATTTT
cdr3_aa: CASRAGTSTDTQYF

clone_size: .
j_call: TRBJ2-2
d_call: TRBD2
v_call: TRBV10-3
cdr3_nt: TGTGCCATCAGCCCCAGGGGCGGGAGGGGGAACACCGGGGAGCTGTTTTTT
cdr3_aa: CAISPRGGRGNTGELFF

clone_size: .
j_call: TRBJ2-7
d_call: .
v_call: TRBV5-1
cdr3_nt: TGCGCCAGCAGCTTGGCTTCCTCCCGGGACGAGCAGTACTTC
cdr3_aa: CASSLASSRDEQYF

clone_size: .
j_call: TRBJ1-1
d_call: TRBD1
v_call: TRBV18
cdr3_nt: TGTGCCAGCTCACTCGGACAGGCGACGAACACTGAAGCTTTCTTT
cdr3_aa: CASSLGQATNTEAFF

clone_size: few
j_call: TRBJ2-7
d_call: TRBD2
v_call: TRBV5-1
cdr3_nt: TGCGCCAGCAGCGCCCATTCCACTAGCGACTACGAGCAGTACTTC
cdr3_aa: CASSAHSTSDYEQYF

clone_size: .
j_call: TRBJ2-1
d_call: .
v_call: TRBV5-1
cdr3_nt: TGCGCCAGCTCCCGGGAGCCAAACAATGAGCAGTTCTTC
cdr3_aa: CASSREPNNEQFF

clone_size: .
j_call: TRBJ2-2
d_call: TRBD1
v_call: TRBV7-9
cdr3_nt: TGTGCCAGCAGCTCGGGACAGGGGCAGAACACCGGGGAGCTGTTTTTT
cdr3_aa: CASSSGQGQNTGELFF

clone_size: .
j_call: TRBJ2-7
d_call: TRBD2
v_call: TRBV7-9
cdr3_nt: TGTGCCAGCGATGAAAGCGGGGGGAGCCGGGAGCAGTACTTC
cdr3_aa: CASDESGGSREQYF

clone_size: .
j_call: TRBJ1-4
d_call: .
v_call: TRBV28
cdr3_nt: TGTGCCAGCTATACGCGGACGGCGAAGTATAATGAAAAACTGTTTTTT
cdr3_aa: CASYTRTAKYNEKLFF

clone_size: .
j_call: TRBJ2-7
d_call: .
v_call: TRBV28
cdr3_nt: TGTGCCAGCAACACAGTTGATCCCTACGAGCAGTACTTC
cdr3_aa: CASNTVDPYEQYF

clone_size: .
j_call: TRBJ2-7
d_call: TRBD1
v_call: TRBV6-6
cdr3_nt: TGTGCCAGCAGTGGAGGACAGGGATTGAACGAGCAGTACTTC
cdr3_aa: CASSGGQGLNEQYF

clone_size: .
j_call: TRBJ1-4
d_call: .
v_call: TRBV19
cdr3_nt: TGTGCCAGTACCTCTTCTGAAAAACTGTTTTTT
cdr3_aa: CASTSSEKLFF

clone_size: .
j_call: TRBJ1-3
d_call: TRBD1
v_call: TRBV7-9
cdr3_nt: TGTGCCAGCAGCTTAGGCGGGGGACAGAGAAACACCATATATTTT
cdr3_aa: CASSLGGGQRNTIYF

clone_size: once
j_call: TRBJ1-1
d_call: .
v_call: TRBV11-2
cdr3_nt: TGTGCCAGCAGCTTAGCCAGGGACACTGAAGCTTTCTTT
cdr3_aa: CASSLARDTEAFF

clone_size: .
j_call: TRBJ2-1
d_call: .
v_call: TRBV2
cdr3_nt: TGTGCCAGCAGTGAATTCACCTACAATGAGCAGTTCTTC
cdr3_aa: CASSEFTYNEQFF

clone_size: once
j_call: TRBJ1-5
d_call: .
v_call: TRBV7-6
cdr3_nt: TGTGCCAGCAGCCCCGACGGAGCCGGGCAGCCCCAGCATTTT
cdr3_aa: CASSPDGAGQPQHF